The following is a T cell receptor beta chain sequence with its context. This record belongs to a study of identical twins. With V trimmed by 5 bases and J by 10 bases, 13 bases remained unmatched. The CDR3 runs to 17 residues. A universal primer site was incorporated via template switching, and the cDNA contained unique molecular identifiers. TCRdb reanalysed the 5' RACE reads using MiXCR and keeps one entry per CDR3 protein. The table shows hundreds of thousands of distinct CDR3 sequences, with about 9.4% occurring only once. The sample was also linked to a second study, of yellow fever vaccine responses in identical twins.

The clonotype originates from a young woman in good health. Input material: PBMCs. The genes are TRBV12-3 or TRBV12-4 and TRBJ2-1; 14 nucleotides line up with TRBD2. The CDR3 nucleotides read TGTGCCAGCAGTCACGGACTAGCGGGAGGACGGCGTACGGAGCAGTTCTTC. This translates into CASSHGLAGGRRTEQFF.